Below, 6 T cell receptor beta chains from the same sample are listed, as sequenced in a study of T cells in Graves' hyperthyroidism and ophthalmopathy. RNA transcripts yielded amplified TCR beta CDR3 regions. First-round RT-PCR with HTBI primers amplified the TCR CDR3 region. TCRdb called the multiplex PCR reads again in MiXCR, with one record for every CDR3 protein. The sample carries around 580,000 distinct CDR3 sequences, approximately 15% recorded once. Sequencing was done on a sample of blood. The source of these receptors is a woman under 30 with Graves' hyperthyroidism.

The chain couples TRBV5-4 to TRBJ2-2; D possibly corresponds to TRBD2 (6 bases). Germline values: CDR1 SGHNT, CDR2 YYREEE (reference sequence). Trimming removed 9 bases from V and 0 bases from J, with 15 bases in between. This CDR3 spans 15 amino acids. This chain's CDR3 is CATSPRTTNTGELFF. The DNA for the CDR3 is TGTGCCACCTCCCCCCGGACTACGAACACCGGGGAGCTGTTTTTT. Based on the CDR3 plus reference TRBV5-4 and TRBJ2-2, the full variable domain is ETGVTQSPTHLIKTRGQQVTLRCSSQSGHNTVSWYQQALGQGPQFIFQYYREEENGRGNFPPRFSGLQFPNYSSELNVNALELDDSALYLCATSPRTTNTGELFFGEGSRLTVL.

This clonotype has at least ten counts. This rearrangement joins TRBV28 to TRBJ2-5, with 10 bases matching TRBD1. Germline V gene data show CDR1 as MDHEN and CDR2 as SYDVKM. This CDR3 is built from 14 residues. Losses at the gene ends were 7 bases for V and 7 bases for J; bases not matched to a gene: 9. CDR3 amino acids: CASTRQGAVSTQYF. As DNA, the CDR3 is TGTGCCAGCACTAGACAGGGGGCAGTTTCGACCCAGTACTTC.

J is TRBJ1-1 and V is TRBV25-1; 7 nucleotides match TRBD1. Trimming at V came to 1 base and at J to 3 bases, leaving 5 bases not matched to a gene. Germline values: CDR1 MGHDK, CDR2 SYGVNS. There are 15 residues in the CDR3. The CDR3 loop reads CASSESPGGHTEAFF. The CDR3 coding sequence is TGTGCCAGCAGTGAATCGCCAGGGGGACACACTGAAGCTTTCTTT.

This clonotype was counted between two and nine times. J is TRBJ1-6 and V is TRBV20-1; tentatively, D is TRBD1 (6 bases). With 6 bases removed from V and 8 bases from J, the gap between germline ends came to 17 bases. CDR3 size: 14 residues. CDR1 is DFQATT, CDR2 SNEGSKA, per germline (reference sequence). The CDR3 nucleotides read TGCAGTGCCCGGACAGTCCGCTGGGATTCACCCCTCCACTTT. It codes for CSARTVRWDSPLHF.

This clonotype was seen a handful of times. The rearrangement uses TRBV6-1 and TRBJ2-6; 8 bases match TRBD1. The J segment lost 2 bases and the V segment lost 6 bases, leaving 3 bases of the junction unmatched. Germline loops: CDR1 MNHNS, CDR2 SASEGT. This CDR3 contains 15 residues. The CDR3 reads CASRPGQAGANVLTF. The DNA of the CDR3 is TGTGCCAGCAGGCCGGGACAGGCTGGGGCCAACGTCCTGACTTTC.

This chain joins TRBV18 and TRBJ1-1, with D perhaps TRBD1 (5 bases). Trimming took off 3 bases at V and 3 bases at J, with 20 bases between the two ends. This CDR3 spans 17 amino acids. Germline CDR1 and CDR2: KGHSH and LQKENI. CDR3 region: CASSPFVYGAADTEAFF. The CDR3 nucleotides are TGTGCCAGCTCACCTTTCGTTTATGGGGCGGCGGACACTGAAGCTTTCTTT.